The rows below give T cell receptor beta chains drawn from one sample of a study of blood T cell repertoires in COVID-19. The repertoire was sequenced with immunoSEQ multiplex PCR; TCRdb's copy has only in-frame clones and lacks some. The data hold roughly 220,000 clones, with 70% to 90% observed a single time. Sample: peripheral blood. The source of these receptors is a man aged 50-60 years who had recovered from COVID-19. Both conserved end residues are part of each CDR3. The D gene is left open where the match is weak. Only some rows state a clone size, as once, few, many or a class for expanded clones.

clone size	CDR3 length	V gene	D gene	J gene	CDR3 protein	CDR3 DNA
.	14	TRBV5-6	.	TRBJ2-4	CASSFRGGQNIQYF	TGTGCCAGCAGCTTCCGGGGAGGTCAAAACATTCAGTACTTC
.	15	TRBV28	.	TRBJ1-6	CASSSSGSYNSPLHF	TGTGCCAGCAGTTCCTCCGGGAGCTATAATTCACCCCTCCACTTT
.	11	TRBV3-1/TRBV3-2	.	TRBJ1-1	CASSQRQGAFF	TGTGCCAGCAGCCAGCGTCAGGGAGCTTTCTTT
.	11	TRBV20-1	.	TRBJ1-4	CSVLASEKLFF	TGCAGTGTGCTGGCTAGTGAAAAACTGTTTTTT
.	12	TRBV7-6	TRBD1	TRBJ1-5	CASRDSLGPQHF	TGTGCCAGTAGGGACAGCTTGGGTCCCCAGCATTTT
.	16	TRBV18	.	TRBJ1-5	CASSTGEGGRNQPQHF	TGTGCCAGCTCCACCGGAGAGGGAGGTCGCAATCAGCCCCAGCATTTT
.	15	TRBV6-6	TRBD2	TRBJ2-1	CASSPKGLAVNEQFF	TGTGCCAGCAGTCCTAAGGGACTAGCCGTCAATGAGCAGTTCTTC
.	15	TRBV27	.	TRBJ1-6	CASSLLFSYNSPLHF	TGTGCCAGCAGTTTACTGTTCTCCTATAATTCACCCCTCCACTTT
once	14	TRBV10-3	.	TRBJ1-1	CAISSRGGNTEAFF	TGTGCCATCAGTTCCCGGGGGGGAAACACTGAAGCTTTCTTT
.	15	TRBV5-1	TRBD1	TRBJ2-1	CASSFVGGTYNEQFF	TGCGCCAGCAGCTTTGTAGGGGGCACCTACAATGAGCAGTTCTTC
.	17	TRBV4-1	TRBD1	TRBJ1-4	CASSQDRAGGAFEKLFF	TGCGCCAGCAGCCAAGATCGGGCAGGGGGCGCTTTTGAAAAACTGTTTTTT
.	16	TRBV18	.	TRBJ2-3	CASSPRDAQGTDTQYF	TGTGCCAGCTCACCGCGGGACGCCCAGGGCACAGATACGCAGTATTTT
.	15	TRBV19	TRBD2	TRBJ2-7	CASSMTSGPGYEQYF	TGTGCCAGTAGTATGACTAGCGGGCCGGGATACGAGCAGTACTTC
.	15	TRBV24-1	TRBD1	TRBJ1-5	CATSDSTGSTQPQHF	TGTGCCACCAGTGACTCGACAGGGTCGACTCAGCCCCAGCATTTT
.	16	TRBV3-1/TRBV3-2	.	TRBJ1-4	CASSRPLGRESEKLFF	TGTGCCAGCAGCCGCCCCCTGGGAAGGGAGAGTGAAAAACTGTTTTTT
.	19	TRBV7-6	TRBD1	TRBJ1-6	CASSRSAQGASTYNSPLHF	TGTGCCAGCAGCCGATCAGCTCAGGGGGCGAGTACCTATAATTCACCCCTCCACTTT
.	14	TRBV7-9	.	TRBJ2-7	CASSFGASSYEQYF	TGTGCCAGCAGCTTTGGGGCGAGCTCCTACGAGCAGTACTTC
.	15	TRBV28	.	TRBJ2-3	CASSYQQGTGDTQYF	TGTGCCAGCAGTTACCAACAGGGTACGGGAGATACGCAGTATTTT
once	14	TRBV30	.	TRBJ2-1	CAWRSGAQYNEQFF	TGTGCCTGGAGATCGGGAGCGCAATACAATGAGCAGTTCTTC
.	14	TRBV29-1	.	TRBJ1-1	CSVVGLGIYTEAFF	TGCAGCGTTGTCGGACTTGGGATTTACACTGAAGCTTTCTTT
.	14	TRBV5-1	.	TRBJ2-5	CASSFNRDQETQYF	TGCGCCAGCAGCTTTAACAGGGACCAAGAGACCCAGTACTTC
.	15	TRBV5-1	.	TRBJ1-6	CASRLGDTRNSPLHF	TGCGCCAGCCGGTTAGGGGACACGAGGAATTCACCCCTCCACTTT
.	13	TRBV18	.	TRBJ2-7	CASSPTPSYEQYF	TGTGCCAGCTCACCAACTCCGTCCTACGAGCAGTACTTC
once	14	TRBV10-3	TRBD1	TRBJ1-5	CAIGGTDSNQPQHF	TGTGCCATCGGCGGGACAGATAGCAATCAGCCCCAGCATTTT
.	14	TRBV30	.	TRBJ2-7	CAWRRSQGSYEQYF	TGTGCCTGGAGACGGTCACAGGGTTCCTACGAGCAGTACTTC
.	13	TRBV29-1	TRBD1	TRBJ2-7	CSATGAAPYEQYF	TGCAGCGCCACAGGGGCTGCGCCCTACGAGCAGTACTTC
.	13	TRBV10-3	.	TRBJ1-5	CATRGLINQPQHF	TGTGCCACCCGAGGACTGATCAATCAGCCCCAGCATTTT
.	17	TRBV23-1	.	TRBJ2-2	CASSHGTAWGDTGELFF	TGCGCCAGCAGTCACGGGACAGCCTGGGGGGACACCGGGGAGCTGTTTTTT
.	13	TRBV12-3/TRBV12-4	.	TRBJ1-6	CASSRQLNSPLHF	TGTGCCAGCAGTCGACAGCTAAATTCACCCCTCCACTTT
.	17	TRBV30	TRBD2	TRBJ2-1	CAWSYPGLAGGPREQFF	TGTGCCTGGAGTTATCCGGGACTAGCGGGAGGGCCCAGGGAGCAGTTCTTC
.	15	TRBV27	.	TRBJ2-3	CASSPRTLRADTQYF	TGTGCCAGCAGTCCCCGAACCCTCCGAGCAGATACGCAGTATTTT
few	13	TRBV6-6	.	TRBJ2-4	CATSYAEAHIQYF	TGTGCCACTTCGTACGCAGAAGCGCACATTCAGTACTTC
.	13	TRBV28	TRBD1	TRBJ2-7	CASRRTGPYEQYF	TGTGCCAGCAGACGGACAGGGCCCTACGAGCAGTACTTC
.	14	TRBV10-2	.	TRBJ2-1	CASNRGSGLDEQFF	TGCGCCAGCAACAGGGGAAGCGGGCTCGATGAGCAGTTCTTC
.	14	TRBV7-9	.	TRBJ2-1	CASSLDSLAGEQFF	TGTGCCAGCAGCTTGGATAGTCTAGCCGGTGAGCAGTTCTTC
.	12	TRBV10-3	.	TRBJ2-3	CATGSLTDTQYF	TGTGCCACCGGGTCTTTAACAGATACGCAGTATTTT
.	17	TRBV6-6	TRBD1	TRBJ1-5	CASSLRQGEGSNQPQHF	TGTGCCAGCAGTCTTCGACAGGGGGAGGGTAGCAATCAGCCCCAGCATTTT
.	16	TRBV11-2	.	TRBJ2-3	CASSSYGQGRTDTQYF	TGTGCCAGCAGCTCCTATGGGCAGGGGCGTACAGATACGCAGTATTTT
few	14	TRBV10-3	TRBD2	TRBJ2-5	CATLSGSGGETQYF	TGTGCCACCCTTAGCGGGAGCGGGGGAGAGACCCAGTACTTC
.	15	TRBV30	.	TRBJ1-3	CAWSGGRYSGNTIYF	TGTGCCTGGAGCGGGGGACGGTACTCTGGAAACACCATATATTTT
few	15	TRBV28	TRBD1	TRBJ1-6	CASSAPGTVPLPLHF	TGTGCCAGCAGTGCTCCCGGGACAGTGCCCCTTCCCCTCCACTTT
.	15	TRBV19	.	TRBJ1-1	CASSIGGAVVTEAFF	TGTGCCAGTAGTATTGGCGGGGCCGTTGTCACTGAAGCTTTCTTT
.	15	TRBV3-1/TRBV3-2	TRBD2	TRBJ2-7	CASSQVAWGGNEQYF	TGTGCCAGCAGCCAAGTAGCATGGGGGGGGAACGAGCAGTACTTC
few	15	TRBV5-1	TRBD2	TRBJ2-7	CASSLVTSGSDEQYF	TGCGCCAGCAGCTTGGTTACTAGCGGGAGCGACGAGCAGTACTTC
.	15	TRBV30	TRBD1	TRBJ1-1	CAWSMGDRIDTEAFF	TGTGCCTGGAGTATGGGGGACAGGATTGACACTGAAGCTTTCTTT
.	13	TRBV9	TRBD1	TRBJ2-7	CASSVGDRSEQYF	TGTGCCAGCAGCGTTGGGGACAGGAGTGAGCAGTACTTC
.	15	TRBV24-1	TRBD2	TRBJ2-7	CATSDGTSGDYEQYF	TGTGCCACCAGTGATGGGACTAGCGGAGACTACGAGCAGTACTTC
.	17	TRBV7-2	TRBD1	TRBJ1-4	CASRPGQIIATNEKLFF	TGTGCCAGCAGGCCGGGACAGATTATTGCAACTAATGAAAAACTGTTTTTT
.	15	TRBV7-9	TRBD1	TRBJ1-4	CASSLGGGQREKLFF	TGTGCCAGCAGCTTAGGTGGGGGACAGCGGGAAAAACTGTTTTTT
.	17	TRBV7-9	TRBD1	TRBJ2-5	CASSLRGQGVPQETQYF	TGTGCCAGCAGCTTAAGGGGACAGGGGGTACCACAAGAGACCCAGTACTTC
.	20	TRBV4-1	TRBD2	TRBJ2-1	CASSLKSLVLAGGDYNEQFF	TGCGCCAGCAGCCTCAAGTCGCTTGTTCTAGCGGGAGGGGACTACAATGAGCAGTTCTTC
.	17	TRBV7-2	TRBD2	TRBJ2-6	CASSFSGRPSGANVLTF	TGTGCCAGCAGCTTTAGCGGGAGGCCCTCTGGGGCCAACGTCCTGACTTTC
.	14	TRBV15	.	TRBJ2-1	CATSLERSWNEQFF	TGTGCCACCTCTCTAGAAAGGTCCTGGAATGAGCAGTTCTTC
.	16	TRBV3-1/TRBV3-2	TRBD2	TRBJ2-3	CASSQGLAGGVDTQYF	TGTGCCAGCAGCCAAGGACTAGCGGGAGGGGTGGATACGCAGTATTTT
.	11	TRBV11-2	.	TRBJ2-3	CASSSGITQYF	TGTGCCAGCAGCTCAGGGATCACGCAGTATTTT
.	19	TRBV27	TRBD2	TRBJ2-7	CASSLDSGRGRGWSYEQYF	TGTGCCAGCAGTTTAGACAGCGGGAGGGGTAGAGGCTGGAGCTACGAGCAGTACTTC
.	17	TRBV2	TRBD2	TRBJ2-3	CASSETGAGAGPFGQYF	TGTGCCAGCAGTGAAACCGGGGCGGGAGCGGGCCCATTTGGGCAGTATTTT
.	17	TRBV24-1	.	TRBJ1-3	CATSDPRHDPSGNTIYF	TGTGCCACCAGTGACCCCCGACATGACCCCTCTGGAAACACCATATATTTT
.	15	TRBV6-1	.	TRBJ2-3	CASSEVRGSTDTQYF	TGTGCCAGCAGTGAGGTCCGGGGGAGCACAGATACGCAGTATTTT
.	16	TRBV6-2/TRBV6-3	.	TRBJ2-3	CASSYPGQKSTDTQYF	TGTGCCAGCAGTTACCCCGGACAGAAGAGCACAGATACGCAGTATTTT